This TCR beta chain emerged from a study of monozygotic twins with inflammatory bowel disease. Regarding the study as a whole: IBD patients shared fewer clonotypes with other individuals than healthy twins, especially patients with disease activity signs. Inverse Simpson values showed less TCRbeta diversity in IBD patients than in their healthy co-twins.

Blood was drawn once per donor, and each sample measured roughly 2.5 ml. Germline loops: CDR1 SEHNR, CDR2 FQNEAQ (reference sequence). The CDR3 totals 16 residues. A word on this clonotype: The target antigen is unknown.

Molecular identifiers with 6-nucleotide sample barcodes were added during cDNA synthesis via template switching. TCRdb reworked the 5' RACE reads into one entry per CDR3 protein, no DNA. Listed are approximately 200,000 distinct CDR3 sequences; 1.5% to 2% falls within the top ten. This TCR came from a human donor with ulcerative colitis or Crohn's disease, or a healthy co-twin of an affected twin (not recorded which). Sequences were obtained from blood. This chain links TRBV7-9 with TRBJ2-1; as DNA is missing, the TRBD1 call by TCRdb cannot be tested. The CDR3 loop is CASSPGQSENYNEQFF.